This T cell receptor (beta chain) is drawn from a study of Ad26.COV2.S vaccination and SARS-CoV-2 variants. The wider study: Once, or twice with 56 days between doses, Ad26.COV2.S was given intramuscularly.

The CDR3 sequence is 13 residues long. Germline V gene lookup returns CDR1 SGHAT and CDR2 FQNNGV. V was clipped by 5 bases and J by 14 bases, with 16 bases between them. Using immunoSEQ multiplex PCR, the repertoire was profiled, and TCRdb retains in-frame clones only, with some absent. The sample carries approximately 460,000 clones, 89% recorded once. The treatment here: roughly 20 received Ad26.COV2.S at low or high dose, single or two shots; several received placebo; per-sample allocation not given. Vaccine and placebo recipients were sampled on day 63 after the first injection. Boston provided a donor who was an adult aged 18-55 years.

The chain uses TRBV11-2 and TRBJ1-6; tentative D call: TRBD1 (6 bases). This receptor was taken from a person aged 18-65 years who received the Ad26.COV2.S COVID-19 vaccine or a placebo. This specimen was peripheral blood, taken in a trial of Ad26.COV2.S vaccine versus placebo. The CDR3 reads CASSPTGRSALHF. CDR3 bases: TGTGCCAGCAGCCCTACAGGGAGGTCAGCCCTCCACTTT.